Below, 2 T cell receptor beta chains from the same sample are listed, as sequenced in a study of T cells and Merkel cell carcinoma outcomes. Clones were sequenced by immunoSEQ multiplex PCR, and TCRdb holds only the in-frame ones, with some missing. Of 1,500 to 2,000 clones in the sample, 90% to 95% are singletons; the top ten hold 4% to 5.5%. The source material was tumor tissue from Merkel cell carcinoma. These receptors all come from a human donor with Merkel cell carcinoma.

This rearrangement joins TRBV7-8 to TRBJ2-7, with D hard to call. Trimming removed 5 bases at V and 5 bases at J, with 13 bases between. The CDR3 spans 13 residues. CDR1 and CDR2 (germline): SGHVS, FQNEAQ. The CDR3 region is CASSPPLRDEQYF. CDR3 nucleotide sequence: TGTGCCAGCAGCCCCCCCCTTCGAGACGAGCAGTACTTC.

V gene TRBV15 combines with J gene TRBJ1-1, with D tentatively TRBD1 (5 bases). CDR1 and CDR2 from the germline V gene are LNHNV and YYDKDF (reference sequence). The V end lost 0 bases, the J end lost 4 bases, and 9 bases lay between the germline ends. The CDR3 consists of 14 residues. The CDR3 sequence: CATSRDRGGTEAFF. The CDR3 DNA follows: TGTGCCACCAGCAGAGATCGCGGGGGCACTGAAGCTTTCTTT.